Detailed here is one T cell receptor beta chain. This entry comes from a study of a mutant IDH1 vaccine in newly diagnosed glioma. Documented time point: baseline, week 1 (first vaccination visit). Treatment here: pre-vaccination baseline after standard-of-care therapy. Profiling relied on immunoSEQ multiplex PCR, and the TCRdb table lists in-frame clones only, not all of them. The data show 23,000 or so clones, roughly 92% seen once. Germline V gene lookup returns CDR1 SNHLY and CDR2 FYNNEI. The CDR3 runs 14 residues. Between the trimmed V and J ends, which lost 4 bases and 4 bases, there was a span of 11 bases.

The clonotype originates from a man between 25 and 39 years old with glioma. The source material was PBMCs, sampled from a glioma patient treated with radiotherapy, temozolomide or both. The chain links TRBV2 to TRBJ1-3, with a possible D match to TRBD1 (5 bases). CDR3 residues: CASSAQGTGNTIYF. The CDR3 DNA follows: TGTGCCAGCAGTGCCCAGGGAACGGGAAACACCATATATTTT.